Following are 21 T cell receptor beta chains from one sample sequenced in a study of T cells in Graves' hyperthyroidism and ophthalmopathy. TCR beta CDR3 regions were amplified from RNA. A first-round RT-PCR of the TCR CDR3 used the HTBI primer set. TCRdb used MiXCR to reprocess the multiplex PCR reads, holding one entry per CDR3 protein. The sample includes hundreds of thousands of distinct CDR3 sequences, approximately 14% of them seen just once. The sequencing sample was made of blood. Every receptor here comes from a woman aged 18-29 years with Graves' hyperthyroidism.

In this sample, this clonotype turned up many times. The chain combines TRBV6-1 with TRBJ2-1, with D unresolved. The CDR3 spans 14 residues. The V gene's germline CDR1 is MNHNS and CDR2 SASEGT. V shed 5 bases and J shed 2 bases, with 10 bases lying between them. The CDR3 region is CASSSLPPYNEQFF. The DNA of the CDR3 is TGTGCCAGCAGTTCCCTTCCCCCCTACAATGAGCAGTTCTTC.

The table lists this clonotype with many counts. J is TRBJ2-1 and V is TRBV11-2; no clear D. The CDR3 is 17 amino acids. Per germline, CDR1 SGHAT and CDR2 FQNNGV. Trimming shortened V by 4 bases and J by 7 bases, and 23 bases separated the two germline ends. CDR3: CASSSETLGMGRNEQFF. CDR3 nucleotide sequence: TGTGCCAGCAGCTCGGAGACCCTGGGAATGGGTAGGAATGAGCAGTTCTTC. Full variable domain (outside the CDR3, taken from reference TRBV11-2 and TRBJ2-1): EAGVAQSPRYKIIEKRQSVAFWCNPISGHATLYWYQQILGQGPKLLIQFQNNGVVDDSQLPKDRFSAERLKGVDSTLKIQPAKLEDSAVYLCASSSETLGMGRNEQFFGPGTRLTVL.

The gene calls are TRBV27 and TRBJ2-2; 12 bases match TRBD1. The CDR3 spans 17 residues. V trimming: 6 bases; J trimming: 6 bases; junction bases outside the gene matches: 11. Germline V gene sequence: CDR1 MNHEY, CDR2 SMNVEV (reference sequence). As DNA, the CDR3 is TGTGCCAGCAGCTCGCCGGGACAGGGGGCTCCGGCCGGGGAGCTGTTTTTT. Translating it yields CASSSPGQGAPAGELFF.

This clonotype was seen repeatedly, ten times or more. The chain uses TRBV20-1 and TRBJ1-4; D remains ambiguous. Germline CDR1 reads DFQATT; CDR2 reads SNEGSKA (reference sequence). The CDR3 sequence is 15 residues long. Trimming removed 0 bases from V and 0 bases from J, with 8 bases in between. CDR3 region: CSARDLGATNEKLFF. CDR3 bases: TGCAGTGCTAGAGATTTAGGAGCAACTAATGAAAAACTGTTTTTT.

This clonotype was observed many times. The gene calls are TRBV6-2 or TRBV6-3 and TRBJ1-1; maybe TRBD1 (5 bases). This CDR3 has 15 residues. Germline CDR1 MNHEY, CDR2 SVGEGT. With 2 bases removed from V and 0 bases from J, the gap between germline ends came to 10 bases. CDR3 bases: TGTGCCAGCAGTTACGGGGCCTTAATGAACACTGAAGCTTTCTTT. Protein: CASSYGALMNTEAFF.

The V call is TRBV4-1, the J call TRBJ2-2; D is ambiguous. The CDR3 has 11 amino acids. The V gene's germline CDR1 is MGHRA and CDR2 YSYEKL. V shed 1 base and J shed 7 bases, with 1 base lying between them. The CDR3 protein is CASSQGGELFF. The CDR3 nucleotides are TGCGCCAGCAGCCAAGGCGGGGAGCTGTTTTTT.

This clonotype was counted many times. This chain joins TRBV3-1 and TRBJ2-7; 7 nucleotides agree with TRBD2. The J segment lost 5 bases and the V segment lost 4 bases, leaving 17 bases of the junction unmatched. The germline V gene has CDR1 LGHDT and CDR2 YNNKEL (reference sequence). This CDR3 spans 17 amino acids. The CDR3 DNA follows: TGTGCCAGCAGCCTCGTTCCCCCGGGAGGCCGAGTCGACGAGCAGTACTTC. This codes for CASSLVPPGGRVDEQYF.

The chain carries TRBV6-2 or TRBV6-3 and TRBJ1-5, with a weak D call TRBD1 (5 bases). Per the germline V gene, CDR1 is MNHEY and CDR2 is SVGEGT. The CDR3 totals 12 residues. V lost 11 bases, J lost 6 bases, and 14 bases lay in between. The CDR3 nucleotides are TGTGCCGCGGGGCAGGATCGTCAGCCCCAGCATTTT. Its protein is CAAGQDRQPQHF.

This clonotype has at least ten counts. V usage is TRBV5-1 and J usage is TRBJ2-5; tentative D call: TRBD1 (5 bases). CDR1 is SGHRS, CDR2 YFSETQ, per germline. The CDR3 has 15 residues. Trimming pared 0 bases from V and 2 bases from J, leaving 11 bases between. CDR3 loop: CASSLGARGQETQYF. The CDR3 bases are TGCGCCAGCAGCTTGGGCGCTAGGGGACAAGAGACCCAGTACTTC.

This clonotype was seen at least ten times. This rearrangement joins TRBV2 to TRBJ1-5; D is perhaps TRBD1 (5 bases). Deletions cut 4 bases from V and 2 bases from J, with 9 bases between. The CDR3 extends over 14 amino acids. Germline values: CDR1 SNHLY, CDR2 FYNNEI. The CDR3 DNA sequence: TGTGCCAGCAGTGTTAGGGGTGGCAATCAGCCCCAGCATTTT. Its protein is CASSVRGGNQPQHF.

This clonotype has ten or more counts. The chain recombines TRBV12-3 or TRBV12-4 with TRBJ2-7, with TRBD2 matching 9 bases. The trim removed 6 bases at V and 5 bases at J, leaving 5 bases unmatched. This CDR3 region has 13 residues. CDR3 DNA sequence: TGTGCCAGCAGCCCGACTAGCGGAGACGAGCAGTACTTC. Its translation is CASSPTSGDEQYF.

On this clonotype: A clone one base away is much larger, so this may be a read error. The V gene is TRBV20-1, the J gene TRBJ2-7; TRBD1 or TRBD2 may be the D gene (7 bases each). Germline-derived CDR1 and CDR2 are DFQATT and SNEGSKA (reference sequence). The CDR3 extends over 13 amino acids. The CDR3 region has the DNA TGCAGTGCAGGGGGACAGAGGGACTACGAGCAGTGCTTC. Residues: CSAGGQRDYEQCF.

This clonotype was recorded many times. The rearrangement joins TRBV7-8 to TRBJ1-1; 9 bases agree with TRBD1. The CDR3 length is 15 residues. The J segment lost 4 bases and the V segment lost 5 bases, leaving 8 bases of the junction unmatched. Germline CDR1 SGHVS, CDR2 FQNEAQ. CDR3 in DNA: TGTGCCAGCAGCACAACCGGGACAGGGAGCACTGAAGCTTTCTTT. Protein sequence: CASSTTGTGSTEAFF. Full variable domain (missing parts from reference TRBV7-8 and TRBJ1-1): GAGVSQSPRYKVAKRGQDVALRCDPISGHVSLFWYQQALGQGPEFLTYFQNEAQLDKSGLPSDRFFAERPEGSVSTLKIQRTQQEDSAVYLCASSTTGTGSTEAFFGQGTRLTVV.

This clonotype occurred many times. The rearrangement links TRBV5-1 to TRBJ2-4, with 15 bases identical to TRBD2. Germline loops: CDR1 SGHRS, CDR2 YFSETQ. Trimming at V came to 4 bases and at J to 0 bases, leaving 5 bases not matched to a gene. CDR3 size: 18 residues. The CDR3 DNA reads TGCGCCAGCAGCCCCGGGACTAGCGGGGGGATAGCCAAAAACATTCAGTACTTC. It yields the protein CASSPGTSGGIAKNIQYF.

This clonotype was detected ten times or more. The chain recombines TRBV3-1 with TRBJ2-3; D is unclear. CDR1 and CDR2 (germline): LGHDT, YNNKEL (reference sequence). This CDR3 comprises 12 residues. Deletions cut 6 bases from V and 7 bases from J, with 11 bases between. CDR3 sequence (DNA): TGTGCCAGCAGTCGACACCCTTATACGCAGTATTTT. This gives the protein CASSRHPYTQYF.

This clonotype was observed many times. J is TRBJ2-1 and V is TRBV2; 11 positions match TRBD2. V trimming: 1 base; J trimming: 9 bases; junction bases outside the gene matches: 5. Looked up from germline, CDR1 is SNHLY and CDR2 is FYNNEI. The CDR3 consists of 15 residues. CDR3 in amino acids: CASSEVVSGGGEQFF. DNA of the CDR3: TGTGCCAGCAGTGAAGTTGTTAGCGGGGGGGGTGAGCAGTTCTTC.

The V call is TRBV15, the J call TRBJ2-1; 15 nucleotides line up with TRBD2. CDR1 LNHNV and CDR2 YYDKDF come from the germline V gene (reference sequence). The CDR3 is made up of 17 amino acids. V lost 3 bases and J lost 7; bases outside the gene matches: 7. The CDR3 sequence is CATSREPGLAGGNEQFF. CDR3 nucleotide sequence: TGTGCCACCAGCAGGGAACCGGGACTAGCGGGGGGTAATGAGCAGTTCTTC. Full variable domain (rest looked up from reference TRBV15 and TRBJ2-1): DAMVIQNPRYQVTQFGKPVTLSCSQTLNHNVMYWYQQKSSQAPKLLFHYYDKDFNNEADTPDNFQSRRPNTSFCFLDIRSPGLGDTAMYLCATSREPGLAGGNEQFFGPGTRLTVL.

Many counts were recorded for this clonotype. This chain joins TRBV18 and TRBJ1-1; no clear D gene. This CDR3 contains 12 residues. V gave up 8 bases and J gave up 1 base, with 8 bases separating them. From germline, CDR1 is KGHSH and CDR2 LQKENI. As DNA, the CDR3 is TGTGCCAGCACCGCGGGGAACACTGAAGCTTTCTTT. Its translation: CASTAGNTEAFF.

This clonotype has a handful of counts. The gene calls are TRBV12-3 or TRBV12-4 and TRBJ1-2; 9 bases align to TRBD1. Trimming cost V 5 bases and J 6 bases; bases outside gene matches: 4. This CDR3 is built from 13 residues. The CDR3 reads CASSQRDRDGYTF. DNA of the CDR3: TGTGCCAGCAGTCAGCGGGACAGGGATGGCTACACCTTC.

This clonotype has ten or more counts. CDR3 amino acids: CASSEGRGPNYGYTF. Here the CDR3 DNA reads TGTGCCAGCAGTGAAGGGAGGGGGCCCAACTATGGCTACACCTTC. The rearrangement uses TRBV6-1 and TRBJ1-2; TRBD1 matches at 7 bases. The V and J ends lost 1 base and 2 bases, in that order; junction bases with no gene match: 4. The CDR3 runs to 15 residues. Per germline, CDR1 MNHNS and CDR2 SASEGT.

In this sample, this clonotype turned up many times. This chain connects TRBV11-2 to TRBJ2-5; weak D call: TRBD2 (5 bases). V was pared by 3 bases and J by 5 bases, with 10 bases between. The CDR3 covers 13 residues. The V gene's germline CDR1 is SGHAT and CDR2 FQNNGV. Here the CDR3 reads CASSFGTGETQYF. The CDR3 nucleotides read TGTGCCAGCAGCTTCGGTACGGGGGAGACCCAGTACTTC.